The T cell receptor beta chain described here comes from a study of cytomegalovirus exposure and HLA in healthy donors. Note on this clone: The sample contains more than one DNA sequence encoding this CDR3.

The PCR employed 60 Vbeta primers together with 13 Jbeta primers. Original analysis: A later analysis counted around 80 million unique TCR beta chains, some 11 million shared. This table comes from immunoSEQ multiplex PCR, and its TCRdb copy is limited to in-frame clones, with some not included. The V and J calls and clone size are taken from that table; D and trimming were inferred from the DNA. The listing records about 130,000 clones. The junction had 5 bases not matched to a gene; V was cut back by 1 base and J by 2 bases. CDR1 is GTSNPN and CDR2 is SVGIG in the germline V gene (reference sequence). This CDR3 region has 14 residues.

J is TRBJ2-7 and V is TRBV30, with 7 bases lining up with TRBD1. The sequence was obtained from a man younger than 45 in good health and CMV-seronegative. The material sequenced was PBMCs. The CDR3 protein is CAWSGGRGTYEQYF. For the CDR3, the DNA is TGTGCCTGGAGTGGGGGCAGGGGGACCTACGAGCAGTACTTC.